This T cell receptor (beta chain) was found in a study of beta chain features in type 1 diabetes. Study details: Cell yields, gender and age were comparable in patients and healthy donors.

General study results and limits: Moderately but significantly shorter TCRB CDR3s were found in Type 1 diabetes patients in all four CD4+ subsets.

Regarding this clone: Its antigen is still unknown.

V shed 4 bases and J 5 bases; nucleotides not matched to a gene: 7. Germline lookup yields CDR1 SGHDN and CDR2 FVKESK. The length of the CDR3 is 15 residues. cDNA synthesis used the whole RNA isolate, giving expressed TCRB sequences. Measured with immunoSEQ multiplex PCR; TCRdb has only the in-frame clones, and not every one. The profile shows under 350,000 clones, around 24% of them singletons. The J gene is TRBJ2-5, the V gene TRBV14; 10 bases match TRBD2. The sample consisted of naive CD4+ T cells from blood. This receptor was obtained from a woman between 25 and 40 years old with type 1 diabetes. The CDR3 region has the DNA TGTGCCAGCAGCCCGCTAGCGGGAGTCTGGGAGACCCAGTACTTC. Its protein is CASSPLAGVWETQYF.